A selection of T cell receptor beta chains follows, all from one sample in a study of CXCR3-negative and CXCR3-positive naive CD8 T cells. TCRdb reprocessed the 5' RACE reads and reports one entry per CDR3 protein, with no DNA. This sample lists 90,000 to 150,000 distinct CDR3 sequences; its ten largest clones have 0.36%. Sequencing used naive CXCR3+ CD8+ T cells from blood. These receptors were taken from a human donor in good health. Some clones in this sample may be carry-over from other donors' samples. CDR3s include the opening cysteine and the closing phenylalanine or tryptophan. Each record gives: J gene, V gene, CDR3 protein.

TRBJ2-1 | TRBV20-1 | CSASLWLAGGITYNEQFF
TRBJ2-1 | TRBV5-1 | CASSSTRDPGNEQFF
TRBJ2-5 | TRBV12-3/TRBV12-4 | CASSLVRAQETQYF
TRBJ2-7 | TRBV6-6 | CASSYSPRTGDYEQYF
TRBJ1-6 | TRBV28 | CASSYALDSRGNF
TRBJ1-2 | TRBV4-3 | CASSQDLGGWDYGYTF
TRBJ2-5 | TRBV29-1 | CSPLAGETQYF
TRBJ2-5 | TRBV29-1 | CSVIPYLAEETQYF
TRBJ1-1 | TRBV3-1 | CASSRGTGNTEAFF
TRBJ1-6 | TRBV5-1 | CASSTGRTGVYNSPLHF
TRBJ2-7 | TRBV15 | CATSRDPSGAYEQYF
TRBJ1-5 | TRBV4-1 | CASSLWDTNQPQHF
TRBJ1-2 | TRBV20-1 | CSASEVGLWDYGYTF
TRBJ2-1 | TRBV5-1 | CASSLHPEWPQVPNEQFF
TRBJ2-1 | TRBV5-1 | CASSSGWAEQFF
TRBJ1-1 | TRBV19 | CASSKRSGTEAFF
TRBJ2-1 | TRBV19 | CAIYTGASGGPHEQFF
TRBJ2-7 | TRBV5-1 | CASSSDRGAIEQYF
TRBJ2-2 | TRBV25-1 | CASPHSTNTGELFF
TRBJ2-2 | TRBV29-1 | CSVGTSNTGELFF
TRBJ1-2 | TRBV7-7 | CASSLSGTDYGYTF
TRBJ2-2 | TRBV14 | CASTPIGQPTNTGELFF
TRBJ2-1 | TRBV18 | CASSPPGAGIYNEQFF
TRBJ2-1 | TRBV6-5 | CASRADGWDLNEQFF
TRBJ1-1 | TRBV6-5 | CASTNTAGVEAFF